This T cell receptor beta chain stems from a study of cytomegalovirus exposure and HLA in healthy donors (dated by TCRdb to about 2017). Regarding the study in general: According to an earlier analysis of 450 to 650 of the donors, some 180 million T cells yielded roughly 100 million unique TCR beta sequences and less than 300 Gb of sequence data. The study was designed to test whether signatures of past pathogen exposure could be identified by cataloging public T cell receptors. In addition to the first cohort of approximately 670 subjects, a separate validation cohort of approximately 130 different subjects was used. Every repertoire in the discovery cohort had been generated on one and the same sequencing platform. Of the roughly 400 genotyped donors, roughly 80% fell in the genetic ancestry cluster associated with self-reported Caucasian donors. To study patterns of TCR occurrence, a later analysis re-analyzed previously published TCR beta repertoires from several hundred donors and added high-resolution HLA genotyping. An early release covering 550 to 650 HLA-typed donors comprised about 290 gigabases of sequencing data and 85 million to 100 million unique TCR sequences. The number of typed donors differed by locus: about 620-640 for A, B, C, DRB1 and DQB1; 500 to 550 for DQA1; 606 for DPA1; and 450 to 480 for DPB1. Because of strong linkage in the cohort, a few DR-DQ haplotypes were treated as single units for association and clustering. A later genetic analysis used genome-wide SNP genotypes for 398 of the 666 donors, treating that subset as a discovery cohort. To decide whether each TCR beta V gene segment behaved as functional or pseudogenic, an earlier analysis of 587 of the donors relied on high-throughput TCR beta sequencing. Donor age, sex, ethnicity and CMV serostatus were compiled alongside the repertoire data. Rather than drawing on any new phenotypic data, the later analysis identified candidate immune exposures from TCR beta sequences and the way those sequences occurred across donors. To predict cytomegalovirus infection status, the study brought together high-throughput TCR immunosequencing, statistical association of individual TCRs with disease status, and machine learning. Among around 400 genotyped donors of the cohort, an average of roughly 230,000 unique TCR beta nucleotide sequences was sequenced per donor, of which approximately 18% were non-productive. Both class I and class II loci were covered by HLA typing, at four-digit resolution. The study profiled the T cell repertoires of 550 to 700 subjects by immunosequencing and related them to cytomegalovirus serostatus.

To note about this clone: It lacks a known antigen. It has no much larger one-base neighbor in the sample; base qualities were not kept.

The CDR3 goes from the cysteine to the phenylalanine over 16 residues. Kept here is only the CDR3 DNA, which spans 48 bases and is read in frame from base 1. The germline V and J ends show losses of 0 bases and 8 bases respectively, and no gene match explains 8 bases of the junction. The CDR1 and CDR2 encoded by the germline V gene are MRHNA and SNTAGT. The receptor library was made with the immunoSEQ multiplex PCR assay. For the multiplex PCR, a mixture combining 60 forward primers for TCR Vbeta segments and 13 reverse primers for TCR Jbeta segments was used. The CDR3 region of rearranged TCR beta genes was amplified from genomic DNA with a multiplex PCR assay. The amplified TCR beta libraries were sequenced on the Illumina HiSeq System as 87-base-pair reads. The study's processing was this. In a later analysis, 77 million or so unique TCR beta chains were counted across the 500 to 700 repertoires, and approximately 11 million of these chains were shared by at least two donors. Raw reads were error-corrected and collapsed into unique sequences with a nearest-neighbor algorithm that merged closely related sequences to remove PCR and sequencing errors. To assign V, D and J gene segments, CDR3 sequences were aligned to IMGT reference sequences. For a sequence to be retained, at least a six-nucleotide match to both a V gene segment and a J gene segment was required. A rearrangement was called productive if the CDR3 had no stop codons and remained in frame with V and J, and every other rearrangement was called non-productive. CDR3 was defined according to IMGT convention as the region running from the second conserved V-encoded cysteine to the conserved J-encoded phenylalanine. Sequences without an unambiguous match to a single V gene segment were excluded from the earlier analysis of 450 to 650 of the donors. An earlier analysis of over 450 of the donors classified V segments as functional when productive rearrangements were above 56.7% and as segregating when the standard deviation between donors was above 5%. A statistical classification framework was built to diagnose cytomegalovirus status from the catalog of TCR beta chain sequences. In a later analysis, TCR nucleotide sequences were compared against IMGT/GENE-DB human TR gene sequences so that V and J genes could be assigned. In a later analysis, CDR3 sequences and most-parsimonious VDJ recombination scenarios were assigned using the TCRdist pipeline. In a later analysis, every TCR beta chain was defined by the combination of its CDR3 amino acid sequence and its V-gene family, and reads without a unique V-gene family were dropped. A later analysis removed several hundred highly shared, low-generation-probability nucleotide sequences to deal with suspected cross-contamination and a sequencing artifact. For each public chain, a later analysis derived a clonal expansion index from normalized ranks of inferred template counts within each repertoire. Generation probabilities in a later analysis came from a VDJ recombination model fitted to out-of-frame rearrangements, and those results were checked against IGoR. Hypergeometric tests were used in a later analysis to score TCR-TCR, TCR-HLA and TCR-CMV co-occurrence, with a repertoire-size bias correction applied to the TCR pairs. False discovery rates were estimated in a later analysis by permuting HLA or CMV assignments 20 times. In a later analysis, co-occurring TCRs were grouped using DBSCAN, and TCRdist sequence similarity was added for clustering within HLA-allele-positive subsets. Repertoires with fewer than 30,000 or more than 120,000 public chains were left out of co-occurrence clustering, as were a handful of repertoires with anomalous nucleotide sharing. The table comes from immuneACCESS by way of TCRdb, which keeps in-frame sequences with V and J called. Part of the clones is missing from these tables; in studies checked, under half for an unresolved V gene and the rest for unknown reasons. The DNA was the basis for D and trimming; V, J and clone size are from that table. This sample has some 150,000 clones in its table, and 70% to 80% of those were observed once. Under 4.5% of the sample is held by the ten biggest clonotypes.

The cohort consisted of 666 healthy bone marrow donors. At the time of sampling, every cohort member was nominally healthy, though immune exposures that went unrecorded were likely present. The donor tested CMV seronegative and was one of the 352 seronegative cohort members. A peripheral blood sample was collected from each donor, and TCR beta sequencing was performed on peripheral blood mononuclear cells. Genomic DNA extraction from the blood cell samples was performed with the Qiagen DNeasy Blood Extraction Kit. General findings and caveats noted by the study authors: A cluster of highly shared sequence variants was judged likely to represent a technical artifact of the sequencing pipeline. Three of the identified cytomegalovirus-associated TCR beta chains were confirmed in vitro to be specific for cytomegalovirus antigens. Only TCR beta chains were sequenced in this cohort, and the absence of alpha or paired-chain data limited detectable features. Most TCR sequences were observed very rarely across donors, whereas some public TCRs were present in many individuals. A later genetic analysis associated a missense DCLRE1C variant with V-gene and J-gene trimming of TCR beta chains, and an independent cohort replicated the association. In a later analysis, most CMV-associated TCR beta chains were found to appear HLA-restricted, with HLA associations seemingly driven largely by CMV exposure. Presence/absence analyses assumed roughly uniform sequencing depth across donors, an assumption that may not hold. In a later genetic analysis, fewer N-insertions in productive TCRs were reported among donors in an Asian-associated ancestry cluster than the roughly 700-donor mean. In the study, 150 to 200 TCR beta chains were listed as associated with cytomegalovirus. In a later analysis, HLA-associated TCR beta chains were found to be more clonally expanded and to have lower generation probabilities than equally common non-associated chains. A further reported finding was that TCR beta sequences accurately predicted the HLA-A and HLA-B alleles for most subjects in the first cohort. It was suggested by the authors that the approach could potentially be generalized to other disease states and immunological phenotypes. In a later analysis, TCR association rates were found to vary across HLA loci, with the most associated TCRs seen for DRB1 alleles and the fewest for HLA-C alleles. Because HLA typing was missing for some donors at each locus, association tests included only the typed subset. Cytomegalovirus status was reported to be diagnosed by the classifier with high specificity and sensitivity in both the original and validation cohorts. A later analysis associated 15,000 or so TCR beta sequences with specific HLA alleles at a false discovery rate of 0.05. An earlier analysis of some 590 of the donors showed that most TCR beta V segments appeared in productive rearrangements either about 87% or about 30% of the time, which broadly matched IMGT annotations. The 87-base-pair reads could not distinguish some IMGT-functional V segments, including TRBV6-2 and TRBV6-3, so those segments were excluded. According to a later analysis, parvovirus B19, influenza, CMV and Epstein-Barr virus appeared linked to several top co-occurrence clusters. Because counts were too low, roughly 18 rarely observed V segments, including chromosome 9 orphons, were left out of the earlier analysis of several hundred of the donors. When HLA alleles, especially DR and DQ, strongly co-occurred, attributing TCR associations to individual alleles was difficult. The only immune exposure information available for the cohort was CMV serostatus. Correlated functional status among segregating V segments might reflect linkage disequilibrium, but an unknown experimental factor could not be ruled out.

This receptor was obtained from a man aged 18 to 35 in good health and CMV-seronegative. The chain links TRBV6-4 with TRBJ2-1; TRBD2 matches 9 bases in the middle. The sequenced material came from PBMCs. This receptor carries the CDR3 CASSDSEREALDEQFF. Read as DNA, the sequence is TGTGCCAGCAGTGACTCGGAGCGGGAGGCGTTAGATGAGCAGTTCTTC.